The next 29 T cell receptor beta chains were all read from a single sample in a study of chemoradiotherapy in HPV16-positive cancers (dated 2022 in TCRdb). The method was the immunoSEQ multiplex PCR assay. TCRdb carries this immuneACCESS record with in-frame sequences only. Its versions omit some clonotypes, under half of them owing to an unresolved V gene in the studies checked, with the rest unexplained. The sample yields 55,000 to 85,000 clones; about 88% were counted once. The ten top clones hold around 4.4% of the sample. The specimen comprised blood, sampled from a patient who underwent chemoradiotherapy. These receptors came from a human donor with HPV-associated anogenital cancer.

The rearrangement joins TRBV15 to TRBJ2-1; 10 positions agree with TRBD1. Per the germline V gene, CDR1 is LNHNV and CDR2 is YYDKDF (reference sequence). This CDR3 is 17 amino acids long. V trimming: 0 bases; J trimming: 7 bases; junction bases outside the gene matches: 9. CDR3 in DNA: TGTGCCACCAGCAGAGATGGGACAGGGGATGGGAGGAATGAGCAGTTCTTC. Translating it yields CATSRDGTGDGRNEQFF.

The rearrangement uses TRBV18 and TRBJ2-7; tentative D call: TRBD2 (7 bases). Germline lookup yields CDR1 KGHSH and CDR2 LQKENI. The CDR3 is 13 amino acids. The V and J ends lost 6 bases and 5 bases respectively, with 14 bases between them. CDR3 amino acids: CASSSQGGDEQYF. The CDR3 DNA reads as TGTGCCAGCTCTTCCCAAGGGGGGGACGAGCAGTACTTC. Supplemented by reference TRBV18 and TRBJ2-7, the full variable domain reads NAGVMQNPRHLVRRRGQEARLRCSPMKGHSHVYWYRQLPEEGLKFMVYLQKENIIDESGMPKERFSAEFPKEGPSILRIQQVVRGDSAAYFCASSSQGGDEQYFGPGTRLTVT.

This sequence joins TRBV29-1 and TRBJ1-1; 10 bases agree with TRBD1. With V trimmed by 0 bases and J by 4 bases, 5 bases remained unmatched. Germline V gene lookup returns CDR1 SQVTM and CDR2 ANQGSEA. The CDR3 is 15 residues long. CDR3 DNA sequence: TGCAGCGTTGAAGATTACGGGACAGGGGTCACTGAAGCTTTCTTT. Encoded protein: CSVEDYGTGVTEAFF.

The genes are TRBV5-1 and TRBJ2-5; maybe TRBD1 (5 bases). The last part of the DNA fits TRBJ2-7 better; the J call may be wrong. CDR1 and CDR2 from the germline V gene are SGHRS and YFSETQ. This CDR3 has 18 amino acids. The CDR3 region is CASSLFRTYQGASYEQYF. In DNA, the CDR3 is TGCGCCAGCAGCTTGTTCAGGACCTACCAGGGCGCTTCCTACGAGCAGTACTTC.

The chain has TRBV6-5 and TRBJ1-1, with TRBD1 as a possible D gene (5 bases). The V end lost 5 bases, the J end lost 7 bases, and 20 bases lay between the germline ends. Germline V CDR1 and CDR2: MNHEY, SVGAGI. The length of the CDR3 is 15 residues. CDR3 sequence: CASSLDPDTYNEAFF. The CDR3 DNA sequence: TGTGCCAGCAGTCTCGATCCGGACACGTACAATGAAGCTTTCTTT.

Here the CDR3 reads CASSQDRGETEAFF. The DNA of the CDR3 is TGCGCCAGCAGTCAGGACAGGGGAGAAACTGAAGCTTTCTTT. The chain carries TRBV5-1 and TRBJ1-1; 9 bases are shared with TRBD1. Trimming cost V 5 bases and J 5 bases; bases outside gene matches: 7. This CDR3 contains 14 residues. From germline, CDR1 is SGHRS and CDR2 YFSETQ.

The chain joins TRBV4-1 to TRBJ2-2, with 8 bases matching TRBD2. This CDR3 is built from 16 residues. After removal of 3 bases from V and 4 bases from J, the junction contained 7 bases not matched to a gene. The germline gives CDR1 MGHRA, CDR2 YSYEKL. The CDR3 DNA follows: TGCGCCAGCAGCCATCAGCGGGGGCTGAGCACCGGGGAGCTGTTTTTT. This gives the protein CASSHQRGLSTGELFF.

This chain connects TRBV18 to TRBJ1-2; possible D gene TRBD1, 5 bases. The length of the CDR3 is 14 residues. V lost 1 base and J 3 bases, leaving 9 bases between the germline ends. CDR1 and CDR2 (germline): KGHSH, LQKENI. The CDR3 region is CASSPRGSDYGYTF. CDR3 in DNA: TGTGCCAGCTCACCACGGGGGAGCGACTATGGCTACACCTTC.

This chain links TRBV30 with TRBJ1-1; 7 nucleotides match TRBD1. The V segment lost 5 bases and the J segment 3 bases; nucleotides outside the gene matches: 6. CDR1 is GTSNPN, CDR2 SVGIG, per germline (reference sequence). The CDR3 has 13 residues. CDR3 nucleotides: TGTGCCTGGGCCCGACAGGGCCACACTGAAGCTTTCTTT. Its translation is CAWARQGHTEAFF.

The gene calls are TRBV5-1 and TRBJ1-6, with D possibly TRBD1 on 6 matching bases. Germline V gene sequence: CDR1 SGHRS, CDR2 YFSETQ. This CDR3 is built from 15 residues. V lost 0 bases and J lost 5, with 9 bases in between. The CDR3 loop reads CASSLDPGDNSPLHF. DNA for the CDR3: TGCGCCAGCAGCTTGGATCCAGGGGATAATTCACCCCTCCACTTT.

V gene TRBV4-2 combines with J gene TRBJ2-3; either TRBD1 or TRBD2 may fit D (5 bases each). The CDR3 has 19 residues. V lost 2 bases and J 2 bases, leaving 23 bases between the germline ends. Germline values: CDR1 LGHNA, CDR2 YNFKEQ. The CDR3 reads CASSQLPMGDQIITDTQYF. The CDR3 coding sequence is TGTGCCAGCAGCCAACTACCGATGGGGGACCAAATAATCACAGATACGCAGTATTTT.

J is TRBJ1-5 and V is TRBV9; TRBD1 is a possible D gene (6 bases). The CDR3 covers 15 residues. Germline V lookup: CDR1 SGDLS, CDR2 YYNGEE. Trimming stripped 1 base from V and 1 base from J, with 9 bases between. CDR3 coding DNA: TGTGCCAGCAGCGTACAGGGGAGAAGCAATCAGCCCCAGCATTTT. It yields the protein CASSVQGRSNQPQHF. The full variable domain, with the rest looked up from reference TRBV9 and TRBJ1-5, is DSGVTQTPKHLITATGQRVTLRCSPRSGDLSVYWYQQSLDQGLQFLIQYYNGEERAKGNILERFSAQQFPDLHSELNLSSLELGDSALYFCASSVQGRSNQPQHFGDGTRLSIL.

The CDR3 sequence is CASSLPGLAGGTEQFF. Written as DNA, the CDR3 is TGTGCCAGCAGTTTGCCGGGACTAGCGGGAGGCACTGAGCAGTTCTTC. The chain employs TRBV27 and TRBJ2-1; 15 bases map to TRBD2. Germline V gene data show CDR1 as MNHEY and CDR2 as SMNVEV (reference sequence). CDR3 length: 16 residues. The ends lost 3 bases at V and 9 bases at J; junction bases unmatched: 6.

The chain uses TRBV19 and TRBJ1-2; TRBD1 is a possible D gene (5 bases). Germline CDR1 LNHDA, CDR2 SQIVND (reference sequence). CDR3 length: 15 amino acids. V lost 6 bases and J lost 2, with 16 bases in between. CDR3 amino acids: CASSILGTFNYGYTF. Here the CDR3 DNA reads TGTGCCAGTAGCATATTAGGGACCTTCAACTATGGCTACACCTTC.

V is TRBV27 and J is TRBJ1-1; D ambiguous. CDR3 length equals 12 residues. The V and J ends lost 8 bases and 2 bases respectively, with 9 bases between them. Germline V gene data show CDR1 as MNHEY and CDR2 as SMNVEV (reference sequence). This chain's CDR3 is CASVGPNTEAFF. CDR3 DNA: TGTGCCAGCGTGGGCCCAAACACTGAAGCTTTCTTT.

CDR3 DNA: TGTGCCTGGGGATATATTCGTGAAGCTTTCTTT. This codes for CAWGYIREAFF. V usage is TRBV30 and J usage is TRBJ1-1; D gene uncertain. Trimming stripped 5 bases from V and 7 bases from J, with 11 bases between. The length of the CDR3 is 11 residues. The V gene's germline CDR1 is GTSNPN and CDR2 SVGIG (reference sequence).

V gene TRBV7-9 combines with J gene TRBJ2-1; 10 nucleotides agree with TRBD2. Per germline, CDR1 SEHNR and CDR2 FQNEAQ (reference sequence). The CDR3 is 14 amino acids. V lost 4 bases to trimming and J lost 9 bases; unmatched junction nucleotides: 6. The CDR3 protein is CASSSSGRAGEQFF. The CDR3 nucleotides are TGTGCCAGCAGCTCAAGCGGGAGGGCAGGTGAGCAGTTCTTC.

This clone was detected only once. The rearrangement joins TRBV4-1 to TRBJ2-4; D gene ambiguous. The CDR3 loop spans 17 amino acids. V lost 2 bases to trimming and J lost 0 bases, with 14 bases between them. Germline V gene sequence: CDR1 MGHRA, CDR2 YSYEKL. For the CDR3, the DNA is TGCGCCAGCAGCCAACTTGCCTCGAGACTAGCCAAAAACATTCAGTACTTC. Protein sequence: CASSQLASRLAKNIQYF.

The chain carries TRBV6-1 and TRBJ2-3, with 13 bases aligning to TRBD2. V lost 0 bases to trimming and J lost 5 bases; unmatched junction nucleotides: 8. CDR1 is MNHNS, CDR2 SASEGT, per germline. The CDR3 extends over 18 amino acids. CDR3 sequence: CASSEALLAGGGGDTQYF. For the CDR3, the DNA is TGTGCCAGCAGTGAAGCGTTACTAGCGGGAGGGGGTGGAGATACGCAGTATTTT.

The chain combines TRBV19 with TRBJ1-3; no clear D. The CDR3 extends over 18 amino acids. Germline-derived CDR1 and CDR2 are LNHDA and SQIVND (reference sequence). Trimming cost V 1 base and J 1 base, with 17 bases left between them. This chain's CDR3 is CASSIVAGRTVSGNTIYF. Here the CDR3 DNA reads TGTGCCAGTAGTATAGTCGCCGGAAGGACTGTGTCTGGAAACACCATATATTTT.

This sequence joins TRBV6-4 and TRBJ1-2; D perhaps matches TRBD1 (5 bases). Between the trimmed V and J ends, which lost 2 bases and 5 bases, there was a span of 21 bases. The CDR3 covers 17 residues. Germline CDR1 MRHNA, CDR2 SNTAGT. The DNA of the CDR3 is TGTGCCAGCAGTGACGGGGCAGGGCTTCCCGCATGTTATGGCTACACCTTC. Its protein is CASSDGAGLPACYGYTF.

The rearrangement joins TRBV27 to TRBJ2-3; 13 bases align to TRBD2. V shed 6 bases, J shed 6 bases, and the junction held 3 bases outside the gene matches. The CDR3 runs 14 residues. Germline V gene data show CDR1 as MNHEY and CDR2 as SMNVEV (reference sequence). The CDR3 sequence: CASRGLAGWDTQYF. Written as DNA, the CDR3 is TGTGCCAGCAGGGGACTAGCGGGATGGGATACGCAGTATTTT.

The V gene is TRBV7-9, the J gene TRBJ1-5; no clear D. V was pared by 6 bases and J by 4 bases, with 10 bases between. Germline V gene data show CDR1 as SEHNR and CDR2 as FQNEAQ (reference sequence). This CDR3 is built from 13 residues. The CDR3 DNA sequence: TGTGCCAGCAGTCTCCAGGAAAATCAGCCCCAGCATTTT. It is translated as CASSLQENQPQHF.

This clone turned up a few times. The rearrangement joins TRBV9 to TRBJ1-1, with TRBD1 identical over 10 bases. CDR1 and CDR2 from the germline V gene are SGDLS and YYNGEE. Trimming removed 4 bases from V and 3 bases from J; junction bases left unmatched: 9. This CDR3 comprises 16 residues. CDR3 sequence: CASSPRTGGLDTEAFF. CDR3 sequence (DNA): TGTGCCAGCAGCCCACGGACAGGGGGGTTGGACACTGAAGCTTTCTTT. Full variable domain (remainder filled in from reference TRBV9 and TRBJ1-1): DSGVTQTPKHLITATGQRVTLRCSPRSGDLSVYWYQQSLDQGLQFLIQYYNGEERAKGNILERFSAQQFPDLHSELNLSSLELGDSALYFCASSPRTGGLDTEAFFGQGTRLTVV.

The gene calls are TRBV6-6 and TRBJ2-1, with a weak D call TRBD1 (6 bases). This CDR3 is built from 15 residues. V dropped 4 bases and J dropped 0 bases, with 10 bases sitting between them. Germline CDR1 reads MNHNY; CDR2 reads SVGAGI (reference sequence). CDR3 in amino acids: CASSSGTNSYNEQFF. Here the CDR3 DNA reads TGTGCCAGCAGTTCCGGGACAAACTCCTACAATGAGCAGTTCTTC.

This clone has only one observation. The rearrangement links TRBV19 to TRBJ1-5, with unresolved D. The CDR3 length is 15 residues. Trimming cost V 3 bases and J 3 bases, with 12 bases left between them. Per the germline V gene, CDR1 is LNHDA and CDR2 is SQIVND (reference sequence). CDR3 protein: CASSMRARNNQPQHF. CDR3 DNA sequence: TGTGCCAGTAGTATGAGGGCGCGGAACAATCAGCCCCAGCATTTT.

The CDR3 sequence: CASSRGQQISNQPQHF. CDR3 DNA sequence: TGTGCCAGTAGTAGAGGACAGCAGATCTCTAATCAGCCCCAGCATTTT. V is TRBV19 and J is TRBJ1-5; TRBD1 is a possible D gene (6 bases). Trimming left V 4 bases short and J 4 bases short, with 17 bases between. Per the germline V gene, CDR1 is LNHDA and CDR2 is SQIVND (reference sequence). The CDR3 contains 16 residues.

This chain joins TRBV28 and TRBJ2-7; D is unclear. V was pared by 2 bases and J by 3 bases, with 8 bases between. The V gene's germline CDR1 is MDHEN and CDR2 SYDVKM. There are 13 residues in the CDR3. The CDR3 DNA sequence: TGTGCCAGCAGTTTAAGACCCCGCTACGAGCAGTACTTC. This encodes CASSLRPRYEQYF. Complete variable domain (other parts from reference TRBV28 and TRBJ2-7): DVKVTQSSRYLVKRTGEKVFLECVQDMDHENMFWYRQDPGLGLRLIYFSYDVKMKEKGDIPEGYSVSREKKERFSLILESASTNQTSMYLCASSLRPRYEQYFGPGTRLTVT.

V gene TRBV19 combines with J gene TRBJ2-7; TRBD1 agrees at 9 bases. Germline assignment: CDR1 LNHDA and CDR2 SQIVND (reference sequence). The CDR3 contains 14 residues. With V trimmed by 6 bases and J by 5 bases, 8 bases remained unmatched. CDR3 sequence reads: CASSLTGGFDEQYF. For the CDR3, the DNA is TGTGCCAGTAGCCTGACAGGGGGGTTTGACGAGCAGTACTTC.